This T cell receptor (beta chain) was obtained from a study of blood T cell repertoires in COVID-19. Background on the study: The United States, Italy and Spain supplied acute and convalescent COVID-19 samples. From T cells, B-cell-depleted T cells, or PBMCs came the material, which was cDNA or gDNA.

The protocol was immunoSEQ multiplex PCR, while the TCRdb copy is restricted to in-frame clones and leaves out a portion. The data show some 330,000 clones, roughly 88% seen once. The ends lost 9 bases at V and 4 bases at J; junction bases unmatched: 7. This CDR3 is 14 amino acids long. Germline CDR1 and CDR2: MDHEN and SYDVKM. The chain carries TRBV28 and TRBJ2-7; 12 nucleotides align to TRBD2. This sequence originates from a woman aged 45-65 years with active or convalescent COVID-19. Sequencing was performed on peripheral blood. The CDR3 loop is CASRTSGVGYEQYF. In DNA form, the CDR3 reads TGTGCCAGTAGGACTAGCGGGGTCGGGTACGAGCAGTACTTC. Full variable domain (missing parts from reference TRBV28 and TRBJ2-7): DVKVTQSSRYLVKRTGEKVFLECVQDMDHENMFWYRQDPGLGLRLIYFSYDVKMKEKGDIPEGYSVSREKKERFSLILESASTNQTSMYLCASRTSGVGYEQYFGPGTRLTVT.